This T cell receptor (beta chain) was found in a study of T cells in Graves' hyperthyroidism and ophthalmopathy. Amplification targeted TCR beta CDR3 regions from RNA transcripts. Initially, a first-round RT-PCR of the TCR CDR3 employed the HTBI primer set. MiXCR, applied by TCRdb to the multiplex PCR reads, yields one record per CDR3 protein. The sample holds around 400,000 distinct CDR3 sequences, 13% seen once. With a duration under 2 months, the hyperthyroidism was newly diagnosed in patients aged 18 to 65. Trimming left V 4 bases short and J 9 bases short, with 22 bases between. Germline CDR1 SGHNT, CDR2 YYREEE (reference sequence). The CDR3 consists of 15 residues. This clonotype was picked up one time. A read error may explain this, as a much larger clone is one base away.

This sequence originates from a young woman with Graves' hyperthyroidism. The chain recombines TRBV5-4 with TRBJ2-5; tentative D call: TRBD1 (8 bases). The sequencing input was blood. The CDR3 here is CASSTGQGSREAQYF. The CDR3 DNA is TGTGCCAGCAGCACCGGACAGGGAAGTCGGGAGGCCCAGTACTTC.